This T cell receptor (beta chain) was identified during a study of blood T cell repertoires in COVID-19. Sequencing was performed with immunoSEQ multiplex PCR; in TCRdb, only in-frame clones are kept and a portion is missing. The table records about 480,000 clones, approximately 88% of them present only once. Enrollees, about 18 to 90 years old, lived in approximately 25 US areas. There are a few counts of this clone. CDR1 MNHEY and CDR2 SMNVEV come from the germline V gene (reference sequence). This CDR3 has 16 residues. Trimming took off 4 bases at V and 4 bases at J, with 16 bases between the two ends.

The clonotype was recovered from a woman aged 40 to 55 who had recovered from COVID-19. Sequencing input: PBMCs or T cells enriched from blood (not recorded which). The genes are TRBV27 and TRBJ1-4; D is uncertain. The CDR3 nucleotides read TGTGCCAGCAGTTACAGTGGCGCCCGGGATAATGAAAAACTGTTTTTT. Translated: CASSYSGARDNEKLFF.